This TCR beta chain was retrieved from a study of OX40 agonist ivuxolimab in advanced cancers. Study-wide points: In the expanded peripheral T cells, antigen specificity was never determined.

With respect to this clone: Antigen specificity is unknown.

Generated by immunoSEQ multiplex PCR, the TCRdb table keeps only in-frame clones and is missing some. The sample has 70,000 or so clones, roughly 87% seen once. Sequencing used CD4+ or CD8+ T cells sorted from blood, obtained in a trial of the OX40 agonist ivuxolimab. The receptor comes from an adult with an advanced solid tumor such as melanoma, head and neck, liver or kidney cancer.

This CDR3 reads CASTVGSGHNYGYTF. The CDR3 bases are TGTGCCAGCACCGTCGGGTCAGGGCACAACTATGGCTACACCTTC. The V call is TRBV28, the J call TRBJ1-2, with a possible D match to TRBD1 (5 bases). V was trimmed by 7 bases and J by 2 bases, leaving 17 bases between them. CDR3 length: 15 amino acids. Germline CDR1 and CDR2: MDHEN and SYDVKM.